This T cell receptor (beta chain) was sequenced during a study of siplizumab effects on memory and regulatory T cells. This CDR3 is 14 amino acids long. CDR1 and CDR2 from the germline V gene are MGHRA and YSYEKL. Trimming cost V 4 bases and J 1 base, with 7 bases left between them. Assay: immunoSEQ multiplex PCR; the TCRdb copy retains only in-frame clones and omits some. Here the sample spans about 100,000 clones, 90% to 95% being singletons. The rearrangement joins TRBV4-1 to TRBJ2-2; maybe TRBD1 (6 bases). This TCR was recovered from a human donor in good health. The sample comprised Tregs sorted from blood. The CDR3 protein is CASSPGQNTGELFF. The CDR3 nucleotides read TGCGCCAGCAGCCCGGGACAGAACACCGGGGAGCTGTTTTTT.